The 20 T cell receptor beta chains below come from one sample, sequenced in a study of T cells in Graves' hyperthyroidism and ophthalmopathy. TCR beta CDR3 regions were amplified from RNA transcripts. In the first-round RT-PCR of the TCR CDR3, the HTBI primer set was used. TCRdb fed the multiplex PCR reads into MiXCR, producing one record per CDR3 protein. The sample consists of 540,000 or so distinct CDR3 sequences, 15% to 17% of them appearing once. Material: blood. These receptors came from a woman in her twenties or thirties with Graves' hyperthyroidism.

This clonotype was detected ten times or more. The V gene is TRBV7-2, the J gene TRBJ2-7; D may be TRBD2 (6 bases). This CDR3 spans 15 amino acids. CDR1 and CDR2 (germline): SGHTA, FQGNSA. The V end was cut by 2 bases, the J end by 4 bases, with 15 bases between. CDR3 residues: CASSLHGSPQYEQYF. In nucleotides, the CDR3 is TGTGCCAGCAGCTTACACGGGAGCCCTCAATACGAGCAGTACTTC.

The gene calls are TRBV12-3 or TRBV12-4 and TRBJ2-2, with TRBD1 matching 9 bases. J lost 3 bases, V lost 3 bases, and 8 bases had no gene match. This CDR3 contains 17 residues. As DNA, the CDR3 is TGTGCCAGCAGTTTCAACCGGGACAGGGTCGACACCGGGGAGCTGTTTTTT. Its protein is CASSFNRDRVDTGELFF.

Of note for this clonotype: A junction end diverges from the germline sequence, so it may reflect a read error. The chain recombines TRBV7-3 with TRBJ2-7, with D perhaps matching TRBD1 or TRBD2 (5 bases each). This CDR3 contains 14 residues. CDR1 is SGHTA and CDR2 is FQGTGA in the germline V gene. CDR3 amino acids: CASSVTGPADEQYF. The CDR3 DNA reads TGTGCCAGCAGCGTAACGGGACCAGCGGACGAGCAGTACTTC.

The V gene is TRBV6-1, the J gene TRBJ2-4; 7 bases agree with TRBD2. The CDR3 has 15 amino acids. In germline, CDR1 is MNHNS, CDR2 SASEGT. V shed 6 bases and J 4 bases; nucleotides not matched to a gene: 9. The CDR3 sequence: CASRRGGQGKNIQYF. In DNA form, the CDR3 reads TGTGCCAGCAGACGGGGAGGGCAGGGTAAAAACATTCAGTACTTC.

The V gene is TRBV27, the J gene TRBJ2-7, with 8 bases matching TRBD1. Germline V gene data show CDR1 as MNHEY and CDR2 as SMNVEV (reference sequence). The V gene end was trimmed by 10 bases and the J gene end by 4 bases; junction bases not matched to a gene: 9. CDR3 size: 13 residues. The CDR3 region has the DNA TGTGCCACTCGATCAGGGGGCTCGTACGAGCAGTACTTC. It encodes CATRSGGSYEQYF.

This clonotype has ten or more counts. The chain combines TRBV11-2 with TRBJ2-1; 8 bases map to TRBD2. With V trimmed by 5 bases and J by 4 bases, 7 bases remained unmatched. Germline loops: CDR1 SGHAT, CDR2 FQNNGV. This CDR3 has 15 residues. The CDR3 DNA sequence: TGTGCCAGCAGCCTCAGCGGGAGTCTTTACAATGAGCAGTTCTTC. As protein: CASSLSGSLYNEQFF.

The count of this clonotype is one. V usage is TRBV5-1 and J usage is TRBJ1-1, with 7 positions matching TRBD1. This CDR3 region has 14 residues. J gave up 7 bases and V 0 bases, and 6 bases lay outside the gene matches. Germline values: CDR1 SGHRS, CDR2 YFSETQ. CDR3 residues: CASSLGGTVVEAFF. The CDR3, as DNA: TGCGCCAGCAGCTTGGGAGGGACAGTGGTTGAAGCTTTCTTT. The whole variable domain, filled in from reference TRBV5-1 and TRBJ1-1, reads KAGVTQTPRYLIKTRGQQVTLSCSPISGHRSVSWYQQTPGQGLQFLFEYFSETQRNKGNFPGRFSGRQFSNSRSEMNVSTLELGDSALYLCASSLGGTVVEAFFGQGTRLTVV.

This chain connects TRBV5-1 to TRBJ2-2; a weak D match, TRBD2 (5 bases). CDR1 SGHRS and CDR2 YFSETQ come from the germline V gene. The CDR3 runs to 15 residues. V shed 7 bases and J shed 5 bases, with 18 bases lying between them. CDR3: CASYPPGMFTGELFF. Written as DNA, the CDR3 is TGCGCCAGCTATCCCCCGGGAATGTTTACCGGGGAGCTGTTTTTT.

This chain joins TRBV11-2 and TRBJ2-7; 8 bases match TRBD1. The CDR3 extends over 15 amino acids. CDR1 and CDR2 (germline): SGHAT, FQNNGV. V shed 5 bases and J 0 bases; nucleotides not matched to a gene: 6. DNA for the CDR3: TGTGCCAGCAGCCCACAGGGGGTTAGCTCCTACGAGCAGTACTTC. It specifies CASSPQGVSSYEQYF.

This clonotype has at least ten counts. The CDR3 spells CASSLGQTLVYEQYF. In DNA form, the CDR3 reads TGTGCCAGCAGTTTAGGACAGACGCTGGTCTACGAGCAGTACTTC. The chain combines TRBV27 with TRBJ2-7, with D possibly TRBD1 on 6 matching bases. V shed 2 bases and J shed 3 bases, with 14 bases lying between them. Germline values: CDR1 MNHEY, CDR2 SMNVEV (reference sequence). The CDR3 has 15 amino acids.

This clonotype appeared many times. V gene TRBV7-9 combines with J gene TRBJ2-1; 7 bases line up with TRBD2. The CDR3 has 13 amino acids. V lost 7 bases to trimming and J lost 4 bases; unmatched junction nucleotides: 4. Germline V CDR1 and CDR2: SEHNR, FQNEAQ (reference sequence). The CDR3 loop reads CASTAGLYNEQFF. The CDR3 DNA follows: TGTGCCAGCACAGCGGGGCTTTACAATGAGCAGTTCTTC.

A few counts support this clonotype. V gene TRBV7-9 combines with J gene TRBJ2-7; D may correspond to TRBD1 or TRBD2 (5 bases each). V lost 5 bases to trimming and J lost 6 bases, with 17 bases between them. The germline gives CDR1 SEHNR, CDR2 FQNEAQ (reference sequence). This CDR3 has 14 residues. The CDR3 DNA is TGTGCCAGCAGCGGGACCTGGGGCGGCAGCGAGCAGTACTTC. Its protein product is CASSGTWGGSEQYF.

This clonotype appeared a few times. The V and J genes are TRBV13 and TRBJ2-7; 9 nucleotides line up with TRBD1. There are 16 residues in the CDR3. After removal of 5 bases from V and 3 bases from J, the junction contained 11 bases not matched to a gene. Germline CDR1 and CDR2: PRHDT and FYEKMQ (reference sequence). CDR3 protein: CASSPGQGYLVYEQYF. CDR3 DNA: TGTGCCAGCAGCCCTGGACAGGGGTATCTGGTCTACGAGCAGTACTTC.

This clonotype was seen at least ten times. This sequence joins TRBV3-1 and TRBJ2-6; D is perhaps TRBD1 or TRBD2 (5 bases each). V was shortened by 4 bases and J by 2 bases, with 15 bases between the two germline ends. CDR3 length equals 17 residues. Germline V lookup: CDR1 LGHDT, CDR2 YNNKEL (reference sequence). The CDR3 bases are TGTGCCAGCAGCCCCATCCAGTGGGGGACTGGGGCCAACGTCCTGACTTTC. Amino acids: CASSPIQWGTGANVLTF.

About this clonotype itself: This sequence may be a read error, since a much larger clone differs from it by one base. The chain has TRBV20-1 and TRBJ2-3; perhaps TRBD2 as D (6 bases). The germline V and J ends were trimmed by 6 bases and 1 base, with 17 bases remaining between them. This CDR3 has 15 residues. Germline V gene sequence: CDR1 DFQATT, CDR2 SNEGSKA (reference sequence). This CDR3 is CSAAGGLGRTDTQYF. In DNA form, the CDR3 reads TGCAGTGCCGCTGGGGGGTTGGGGCGCACAGATACGCAGTATTTT.

This clonotype has just a few counts. This sequence joins TRBV9 and TRBJ1-1, with 9 bases that match TRBD1. The V and J ends lost 3 bases and 3 bases, in that order; junction bases with no gene match: 9. Germline assignment: CDR1 SGDLS and CDR2 YYNGEE. The CDR3 covers 16 residues. The CDR3, as DNA: TGTGCCAGCAGCGCACAGGGGGCGGATAGGTACACTGAAGCTTTCTTT. It translates to CASSAQGADRYTEAFF.

There are a few counts of this clonotype. With a much larger clone just one base away, this may be a read error. The genes are TRBV20-1 and TRBJ2-7, with unresolved D. Looked up from germline, CDR1 is DFQATT and CDR2 is SNEGSKA (reference sequence). The CDR3 length is 12 residues. V dropped 4 bases and J dropped 8 bases, with 15 bases sitting between them. CDR3 amino acids: CSATALGYKQYF. Written as DNA, the CDR3 is TGCAGTGCTACAGCCCTAGGGTACAAGCAGTACTTC.

This clonotype was found many times. J is TRBJ2-1 and V is TRBV7-6; the D gene is possibly TRBD2 (5 bases). V was clipped by 4 bases and J by 0 bases, with 22 bases between them. From germline, CDR1 is SGHVS and CDR2 FNYEAQ. The CDR3 is 19 residues long. CDR3 sequence (DNA): TGTGCCAGCAGCTCGAGGCGTCCGGGCGGGCCTAGCTCCTACAATGAGCAGTTCTTC. This translates into CASSSRRPGGPSSYNEQFF.

For this clonotype: A much more abundant neighbour one base away suggests this may be a read error. The J gene is TRBJ2-5, the V gene TRBV10-3; 8 bases are a match to TRBD1. J was trimmed by 3 bases and V by 6 bases; bases with no gene match: 6. The CDR3 contains 14 residues. Germline CDR1 and CDR2: ENHRY and SYGVKD. The CDR3 DNA sequence: TGTGCCATCAGCCATGCAGGGGGCGAAGAGACCCAGTACTTC. It encodes CAISHAGGEETQYF.

This clonotype was picked up many times. J is TRBJ1-1 and V is TRBV12-3 or TRBV12-4; 7 bases line up with TRBD1. This CDR3 is 17 amino acids long. Trimming at V came to 5 bases and at J to 0 bases, leaving 12 bases not matched to a gene. CDR3 protein: CASSGLSDRWMNTEAFF. CDR3 bases: TGTGCCAGCAGTGGTCTCTCGGACAGGTGGATGAACACTGAAGCTTTCTTT.